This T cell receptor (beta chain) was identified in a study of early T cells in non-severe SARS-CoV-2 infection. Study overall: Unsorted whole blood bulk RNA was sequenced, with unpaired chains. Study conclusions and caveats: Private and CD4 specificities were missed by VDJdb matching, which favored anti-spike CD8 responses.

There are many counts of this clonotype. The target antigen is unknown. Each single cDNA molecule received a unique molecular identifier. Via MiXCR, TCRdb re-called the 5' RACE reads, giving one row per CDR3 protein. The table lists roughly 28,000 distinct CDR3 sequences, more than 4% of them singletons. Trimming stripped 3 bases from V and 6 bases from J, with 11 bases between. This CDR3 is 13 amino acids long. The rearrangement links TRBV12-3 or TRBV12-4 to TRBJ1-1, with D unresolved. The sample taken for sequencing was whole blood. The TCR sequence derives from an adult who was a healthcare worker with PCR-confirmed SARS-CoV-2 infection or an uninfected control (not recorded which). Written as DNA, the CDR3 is TGTGCCAGCAGTTTGTTGCGTGGCGCTGAAGCTTTCTTT. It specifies CASSLLRGAEAFF.